This entry describes one TCR beta chain. Its antigen is as yet unknown. The data were obtained in a study of shared clonotypes between healthy human individuals. Profiling relied on immunoSEQ multiplex PCR, and the TCRdb table lists in-frame clones only, not all of them. Among more than 1,200,000 clones listed, about 98.5% were seen once. The study, taken as a whole, reports: Larger estimated richness was generally seen in naive subsets than in memory subsets.

The receptor comes from a man aged 25-40 years in good health. Material for sequencing was naive CD4+ T cells sorted from blood. Subset here: CD45RA+ positively selected.

CDR3 nucleotides: TGTGCCAGCAGTTTGGGGGGGCAGGCCTACGAGCAGTACTTC. Translating gives CASSLGGQAYEQYF. The chain uses TRBV28 and TRBJ2-7; D possibly corresponds to TRBD2 (7 bases). Per germline, CDR1 MDHEN and CDR2 SYDVKM. The V gene lost 3 bases and the J gene lost 2 bases, with 11 bases spanning the gap. The CDR3 length is 14 residues.